A single sample is the source of the 30 T cell receptor beta chains below, sequenced in a study of neurological immune-mediated disorders. TCRdb re-called the 5' RACE reads through MiXCR, storing one row per CDR3 protein. The repertoire consists of tens of thousands of distinct CDR3 sequences, with roughly 18% occurring once and the leading ten covering just over 15%. Material for sequencing was PBMCs. All receptors come from a woman between 40 and 50 years old in good health.

The rearrangement uses TRBV24-1 and TRBJ2-1, with 11 bases aligning to TRBD2. V shed 4 bases and J 2 bases; nucleotides not matched to a gene: 3. Germline V CDR1 and CDR2: KGHDR, SFDVKD. This CDR3 contains 16 residues. The CDR3 sequence: CATSETSGGTYNEQFF. Here the CDR3 DNA reads TGTGCCACCAGTGAAACTAGCGGGGGTACCTACAATGAGCAGTTCTTC.

This clonotype was seen a single time. This chain joins TRBV12-3 or TRBV12-4 and TRBJ2-2, with a weak D call TRBD1 (5 bases). CDR3 length: 16 residues. With 2 bases removed from V and 2 bases from J, the gap between germline ends came to 12 bases. The CDR3 loop reads CASSLSKGPNTGELFF. The CDR3 nucleotides are TGTGCCAGCAGTTTATCGAAGGGGCCAAACACCGGGGAGCTGTTTTTT.

At least ten counts were recorded for this clonotype. The chain uses TRBV29-1 and TRBJ2-5; 9 bases align to TRBD1. The CDR3 covers 13 residues. Germline V gene lookup returns CDR1 SQVTM and CDR2 ANQGSEA. The V and J ends lost 8 bases and 7 bases, in that order; junction bases with no gene match: 11. The CDR3 loop is CSSRDRAAGTQYF. CDR3 DNA: TGCAGCTCCCGGGACAGGGCAGCGGGGACCCAGTACTTC.

As regards this clonotype: This could be a read error, since a much larger clone is one nucleotide away. V gene TRBV6-2 or TRBV6-3 combines with J gene TRBJ2-3; tentatively, D is TRBD2 (5 bases). The CDR3 is made up of 14 amino acids. The V end lost 7 bases, the J end lost 4 bases, and 15 bases lay between the germline ends. Germline values: CDR1 MNHEY, CDR2 SVGEGT. The CDR3 DNA is TGTGCCAGCAATCGGTGGAGCGGCGCAGATACGCAGTATTTT. Protein product: CASNRWSGADTQYF.

Of note for this clonotype: A much larger clone sits a single nucleotide away, making a read error possible. The rearrangement joins TRBV5-1 to TRBJ1-2; 8 nucleotides agree with TRBD1. CDR3 length equals 15 residues. CDR1 and CDR2 (germline): SGHRS, YFSETQ. V dropped 5 bases and J dropped 10; count of bases not matched to a gene: 16. DNA for the CDR3: TGCGCCAGCAGTCCTGATGGACAGGGCGCGCTACTCTACACCTTC. Translation gives CASSPDGQGALLYTF.

This clonotype has at least ten counts. This chain connects TRBV7-8 to TRBJ2-5; tentative D call: TRBD2 (5 bases). V lost 0 bases and J lost 5, with 16 bases in between. Germline CDR1 SGHVS, CDR2 FQNEAQ. The CDR3 sequence is 16 residues long. The CDR3 loop reads CASSLALSWGEETQYF. CDR3 bases: TGTGCCAGCAGCTTAGCCCTTTCTTGGGGAGAGGAGACCCAGTACTTC.

Remarks on this clonotype: A much larger clone lies one base from this, so it may be a read error. The rearrangement links TRBV20-1 to TRBJ2-5, with 7 bases identical to TRBD1. V lost 6 bases to trimming and J lost 4 bases; unmatched junction nucleotides: 23. Germline V lookup: CDR1 DFQATT, CDR2 SNEGSKA (reference sequence). CDR3 length: 18 amino acids. CDR3 residues: CSAGDRAYNLMGTETQYF. The CDR3 DNA follows: TGCAGTGCGGGGGACAGAGCATACAACCTGATGGGGACAGAGACCCAGTACTTC.

This clonotype was found many times. In nucleotides, the CDR3 is TGTGCCAGCAGTGAAGCTATGAACACTGAAGCTTTCTTT. The encoded protein is CASSEAMNTEAFF. The chain uses TRBV25-1 and TRBJ1-1; D call uncertain. This CDR3 is 13 amino acids long. Trimming removed 2 bases at V and 0 bases at J, with 4 bases between. Germline assignment: CDR1 MGHDK and CDR2 SYGVNS.

The chain is built from TRBV30 and TRBJ2-7; D not resolved. Per the germline V gene, CDR1 is GTSNPN and CDR2 is SVGIG (reference sequence). There are 14 residues in the CDR3. The V end was cut by 0 bases, the J end by 9 bases, with 18 bases between. The chain's CDR3 is CAWSVRLGRQWQYF. CDR3 DNA: TGTGCCTGGAGTGTAAGGCTTGGCAGACAATGGCAGTACTTC.

This clonotype has a count of ten or more. The chain links TRBV18 to TRBJ1-1, with TRBD1 identical over 7 bases. The CDR3 runs 14 residues. CDR1 is KGHSH, CDR2 LQKENI, per germline. With V trimmed by 1 base and J by 6 bases, 5 bases remained unmatched. CDR3 region: CASSPQGAGAEAFF. CDR3 coding DNA: TGTGCCAGCTCACCACAGGGGGCAGGTGCTGAAGCTTTCTTT.

This clonotype showed up many times. The genes are TRBV20-1 and TRBJ2-2, with TRBD2 matching 12 bases. This CDR3 has 19 residues. Trimming took 3 bases from V and 4 from J; bases not matched to a gene: 15. Germline loops: CDR1 DFQATT, CDR2 SNEGSKA (reference sequence). As DNA, the CDR3 is TGCAGTGCTAGGAGCCCTACTAGCGGGGGGCTTCGGGGCACCGGGGAGCTGTTTTTT. Its protein is CSARSPTSGGLRGTGELFF.

In this sample, this clonotype turned up many times. The CDR3 sequence: CSAGGQDRGTEAFF. The CDR3 bases are TGCAGTGCTGGGGGCCAGGACAGGGGAACTGAAGCTTTCTTT. J is TRBJ1-1 and V is TRBV20-1; 9 bases map to TRBD1. Trimming took 5 bases from V and 5 from J; bases not matched to a gene: 9. The CDR3 contains 14 residues. From germline, CDR1 is DFQATT and CDR2 SNEGSKA (reference sequence).

This clonotype appeared many times. The chain is built from TRBV7-3 and TRBJ2-2; TRBD2 agrees at 9 bases. This CDR3 comprises 16 residues. The V and J ends lost 1 base and 1 base, in that order; junction bases with no gene match: 1. CDR1 SGHTA and CDR2 FQGTGA come from the germline V gene. The CDR3 DNA sequence: TGTGCCAGCAGCTTAATAGCGGGGGTGAACACCGGGGAGCTGTTTTTT. Translated, it gives CASSLIAGVNTGELFF.

This clonotype was detected only a few times. The V call is TRBV5-1, the J call TRBJ2-1; D not certain. V lost 0 bases to trimming and J lost 8 bases, with 12 bases between them. The CDR3 contains 14 residues. Germline lookup yields CDR1 SGHRS and CDR2 YFSETQ. This CDR3 reads CASSLDISGYEQFF. The CDR3 coding sequence is TGCGCCAGCAGCTTGGATATATCAGGATATGAGCAGTTCTTC.

This clonotype has at least ten counts. The chain joins TRBV4-3 to TRBJ1-6; D is ambiguous. The CDR3 has 15 residues. V was shortened by 1 base and J by 7 bases, with 11 bases between the two germline ends. The germline gives CDR1 LGHNA, CDR2 YSLEER. CDR3 region: CASSQGTGPNSPLHF. CDR3 sequence (DNA): TGCGCCAGCAGCCAAGGAACGGGCCCCAATTCACCCCTCCACTTT.

This clonotype was seen repeatedly, ten times or more. This sequence joins TRBV12-5 and TRBJ1-2; the D gene is possibly TRBD1 (5 bases). Trimming left V 1 base short and J 3 bases short, with 6 bases between. CDR1 and CDR2 (germline): LGHNT, FRNRAP. The CDR3 runs to 13 residues. This CDR3 reads CASGLEGYYGYTF. CDR3 sequence (DNA): TGTGCTAGTGGTTTGGAGGGGTACTATGGCTACACCTTC. The full variable domain, completed using reference TRBV12-5 and TRBJ1-2, is DARVTQTPRHKVTEMGQEVTMRCQPILGHNTVFWYRQTMMQGLELLAYFRNRAPLDDSGMPKDRFSAEMPDATLATLKIQPSEPRDSAVYFCASGLEGYYGYTFGSGTRLTVV.

This clonotype was detected many times. CDR3 bases: TGCGCCAGCAGTGAGTCGGTTACGGATCCCAACTATGGCTACACCTTC. Protein: CASSESVTDPNYGYTF. The genes are TRBV10-2 and TRBJ1-2; D call uncertain. The CDR3 sequence is 16 residues long. The V gene lost 0 bases and the J gene lost 2 bases, with 13 bases spanning the gap. Germline V gene sequence: CDR1 WSHSY, CDR2 SAAADI.

This clonotype was seen at least ten times. V usage is TRBV5-1 and J usage is TRBJ1-5; D remains ambiguous. V shed 0 bases and J shed 11 bases, with 18 bases lying between them. Germline CDR1 and CDR2: SGHRS and YFSETQ. The CDR3 has 15 residues. In DNA, the CDR3 is TGCGCCAGCAGCTTGGAGTCCGGCCCCCATGCGGCCCAGCATTTT. Its protein product is CASSLESGPHAAQHF.

The chain couples TRBV27 to TRBJ2-5, with D perhaps TRBD1 (5 bases). Trimming removed 4 bases from V and 9 bases from J, with 15 bases in between. The CDR3 extends over 13 amino acids. Germline CDR1 reads MNHEY; CDR2 reads SMNVEV (reference sequence). The CDR3 region has the DNA TGTGCCAGCAGTTCGACCCAGGGTGCGGCCCAGTACTTC. Encoded protein: CASSSTQGAAQYF.

This clonotype was counted many times. The chain carries TRBV5-1 and TRBJ2-7; 16 bases fit TRBD2. This CDR3 region has 17 residues. J was trimmed by 6 bases and V by 7 bases; bases with no gene match: 13. Germline CDR1 is SGHRS and CDR2 is YFSETQ. CDR3 in DNA: TGCGCCAGCGGGGTTACGGGACTAGCGGGGGGGCCACGCGAGCAGTACTTC. This gives the protein CASGVTGLAGGPREQYF.

This clonotype was seen repeatedly, ten times or more. The chain carries TRBV4-3 and TRBJ1-4, with 10 bases that match TRBD1. CDR1 is LGHNA and CDR2 is YSLEER in the germline V gene. The CDR3 is made up of 16 amino acids. With V trimmed by 3 bases and J by 6 bases, 7 bases remained unmatched. CDR3 sequence (DNA): TGCGCCAGCAGCCACCTTGGGACAGGGGCGGATGAAAAACTGTTTTTT. Translation gives CASSHLGTGADEKLFF.

In this sample, this clonotype turned up many times. The chain is built from TRBV12-3 or TRBV12-4 and TRBJ2-7; either TRBD1 or TRBD2 may fit D (5 bases each). V was shortened by 6 bases and J by 5 bases, with 26 bases between the two germline ends. The CDR3 is 17 amino acids. CDR3 nucleotide sequence: TGTGCCAGCAGCCCTGGGGGAAAGGATCAGCCCTACGACGAGCAGTACTTC. It is translated as CASSPGGKDQPYDEQYF.

The sample holds many counts of this clonotype. This chain joins TRBV7-2 and TRBJ2-2; 8 bases match TRBD2. Germline assignment: CDR1 SGHTA and CDR2 FQGNSA. The J segment lost 6 bases and the V segment lost 5 bases, leaving 11 bases of the junction unmatched. This CDR3 region has 16 residues. CDR3 sequence: CASSIYGTGGSGELFF. The CDR3 DNA follows: TGTGCCAGCAGCATCTACGGGACGGGAGGGTCCGGGGAGCTGTTTTTT.

This clonotype occurred many times. The CDR3 reads CAIRDMSATYEQYF. The CDR3 nucleotides read TGTGCCATCAGGGACATGTCGGCAACCTACGAGCAGTACTTC. V and J are TRBV10-3 and TRBJ2-7; tentatively, D is TRBD1 (5 bases). The germline gives CDR1 ENHRY, CDR2 SYGVKD. V dropped 6 bases and J dropped 2 bases, with 14 bases sitting between them. The CDR3 contains 14 residues.

The CDR3 protein is CASSVVMGADQPQHF. The CDR3 DNA reads TGTGCCAGCAGTGTTGTGATGGGGGCAGACCAGCCCCAGCATTTT. The chain joins TRBV6-1 to TRBJ1-5; possibly TRBD1 for D (6 bases). This CDR3 spans 15 amino acids. CDR1 is MNHNS and CDR2 is SASEGT in the germline V gene. The germline V and J ends were trimmed by 4 bases and 7 bases, with 17 bases remaining between them.

Ten or more counts support this clonotype. V gene TRBV3-1 combines with J gene TRBJ2-5, with D possibly being TRBD1 (5 bases). Germline CDR1 LGHDT, CDR2 YNNKEL (reference sequence). The CDR3 loop spans 15 amino acids. V dropped 2 bases and J dropped 5 bases, with 15 bases sitting between them. The DNA for the CDR3 is TGTGCCAGCAGCCAACGGACACCGGGCCGGGAGACCCAGTACTTC. The encoded protein is CASSQRTPGRETQYF.

This clonotype was recorded a few times. The CDR3 bases are TGTGCCAGCAGCGATAACAGGGGCCGGGGCTCCTACGAGCAGTACGTC. Its translation: CASSDNRGRGSYEQYV. The V and J genes are TRBV7-2 and TRBJ2-7, with 7 bases that match TRBD1. CDR1 is SGHTA and CDR2 is FQGNSA in the germline V gene. The junction had 10 bases not matched to a gene; V was cut back by 5 bases and J by 0 bases. The CDR3 is made up of 16 amino acids.

The sample holds a few counts of this clonotype. This chain connects TRBV12-3 or TRBV12-4 to TRBJ2-5; perhaps TRBD2 as D (5 bases). Deletions cut 5 bases from V and 6 bases from J, with 13 bases between. The CDR3 loop spans 13 amino acids. Written as DNA, the CDR3 is TGTGCCAGCAGTAGCGGACTGGAACAGACCCAGTACTTC. Residues: CASSSGLEQTQYF.

In this sample, this clonotype turned up many times. The rearrangement links TRBV12-3 or TRBV12-4 to TRBJ1-5; D may be TRBD1 (6 bases). The CDR3 totals 14 residues. V was shortened by 3 bases and J by 6 bases, with 12 bases between the two germline ends. The CDR3 sequence: CASSFGSGAQPQHF. As DNA, the CDR3 is TGTGCCAGCAGTTTTGGTTCAGGGGCTCAGCCCCAGCATTTT.

This clonotype was seen ten or more times. The rearrangement uses TRBV20-1 and TRBJ2-5; D unclear. Per the germline V gene, CDR1 is DFQATT and CDR2 is SNEGSKA (reference sequence). The CDR3 spans 13 residues. V lost 5 bases, J lost 0 bases, and 10 bases lay in between. CDR3 protein: CSAVDAYQETQYF. The CDR3 DNA reads TGCAGTGCTGTAGACGCGTACCAAGAGACCCAGTACTTC.